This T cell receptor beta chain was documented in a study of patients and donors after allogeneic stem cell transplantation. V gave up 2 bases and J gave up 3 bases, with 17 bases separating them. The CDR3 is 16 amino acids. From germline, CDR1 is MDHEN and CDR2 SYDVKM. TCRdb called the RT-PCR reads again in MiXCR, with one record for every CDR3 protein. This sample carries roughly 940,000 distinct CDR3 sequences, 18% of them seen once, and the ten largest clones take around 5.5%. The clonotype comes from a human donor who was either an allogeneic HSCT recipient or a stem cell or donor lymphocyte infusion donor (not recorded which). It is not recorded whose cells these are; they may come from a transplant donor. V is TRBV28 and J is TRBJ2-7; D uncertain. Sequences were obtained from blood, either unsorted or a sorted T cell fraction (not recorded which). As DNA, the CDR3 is TGTGCCAGCAGTTTAAAGTCTGCCTCGGGTATCTACGAGCAGTACTTC. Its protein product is CASSLKSASGIYEQYF.